The 3 T cell receptor beta chains given below trace back to one sample, sequenced in a study of blood T cell repertoires in COVID-19. Assay: immunoSEQ multiplex PCR; the TCRdb copy retains only in-frame clones and omits some. The sample lists fewer than 200,000 clones; about 91% were seen once. The sequenced sample was peripheral blood. All receptors derive from an older woman who had recovered from COVID-19.

V is TRBV12-3 or TRBV12-4 and J is TRBJ2-7; TRBD1 is a possible D gene (5 bases). Between the trimmed V and J ends, which lost 7 bases and 3 bases, there was a span of 10 bases. The CDR3 is made up of 12 amino acids. Written as DNA, the CDR3 is TGTGCCAGCAAGGGGCGGAGCTACGAGCAGTACTTC. Translated, it gives CASKGRSYEQYF.

In this sample, this clone turned up a few times. The rearrangement uses TRBV5-1 and TRBJ1-1; D possibly corresponds to TRBD1 (6 bases). The CDR3 spans 18 residues. CDR1 is SGHRS, CDR2 YFSETQ, per germline. The V gene lost 0 bases and the J gene lost 1 base, with 19 bases spanning the gap. The CDR3 protein is CASSLGSTVGQPNTEAFF. CDR3 coding DNA: TGCGCCAGCAGCTTGGGGTCTACCGTCGGACAGCCGAACACTGAAGCTTTCTTT.

The chain couples TRBV9 to TRBJ1-6; no clear D gene. This CDR3 has 15 amino acids. Germline loops: CDR1 SGDLS, CDR2 YYNGEE. Trimming cost V 4 bases and J 7 bases, with 15 bases left between them. The CDR3 bases are TGTGCCAGCAGCCGGGAGGACGGCAGAAATTCACCCCTCCACTTT. Amino acids: CASSREDGRNSPLHF.